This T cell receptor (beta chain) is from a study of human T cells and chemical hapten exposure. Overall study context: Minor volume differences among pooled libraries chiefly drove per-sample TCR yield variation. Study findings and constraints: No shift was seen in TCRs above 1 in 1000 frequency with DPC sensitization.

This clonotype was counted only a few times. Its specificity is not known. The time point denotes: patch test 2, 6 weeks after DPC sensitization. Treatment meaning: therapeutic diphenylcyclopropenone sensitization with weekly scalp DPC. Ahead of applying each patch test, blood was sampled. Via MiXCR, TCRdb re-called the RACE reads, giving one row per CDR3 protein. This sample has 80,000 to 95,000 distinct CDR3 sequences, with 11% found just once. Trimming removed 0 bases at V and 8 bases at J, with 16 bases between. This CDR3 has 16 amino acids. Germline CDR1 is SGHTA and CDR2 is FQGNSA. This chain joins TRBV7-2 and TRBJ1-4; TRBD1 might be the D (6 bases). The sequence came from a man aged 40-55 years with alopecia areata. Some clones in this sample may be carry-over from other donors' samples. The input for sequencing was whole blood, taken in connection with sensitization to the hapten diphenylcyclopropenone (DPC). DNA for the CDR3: TGTGCCAGCAGCTTAGCAGTCGGCAGGGGAGGGGAAAAACTGTTTTTT. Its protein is CASSLAVGRGGEKLFF.